These 2 T cell receptor beta chains share one sample of origin, sequenced in a study of CD8 T cells in ankylosing spondylitis. TCRdb re-analysed the 5' RACE reads in MiXCR, keeping a single row per CDR3 protein. The sample has about 250,000 distinct CDR3 sequences; more than 15% are singletons. The sample comprised blood, either unsorted or a sorted T cell fraction (not recorded which). The receptors derive from a male donor with ankylosing spondylitis or in good health (not recorded which).

The chain couples TRBV7-3 to TRBJ2-5; unclear D gene. Trimming left V 5 bases short and J 1 base short, with 11 bases between. This CDR3 has 14 amino acids. Germline V gives CDR1 SGHTA, CDR2 FQGTGA. The CDR3 protein is CASSRDWPQETQYF. The CDR3 DNA reads TGTGCCAGCAGCCGAGACTGGCCCCAAGAGACCCAGTACTTC. The full variable domain, its missing parts supplied by reference TRBV7-3 and TRBJ2-5, is GAGVSQTPSNKVTEKGKYVELRCDPISGHTALYWYRQSLGQGPEFLIYFQGTGAADDSGLPNDRFFAVRPEGSVSTLKIQRTERGDSAVYLCASSRDWPQETQYFGPGTRLLVL.

The table lists this clonotype with a few counts. The chain has TRBV6-1 and TRBJ2-7; maybe TRBD2 (6 bases). This CDR3 region has 15 residues. Germline CDR1 MNHNS, CDR2 SASEGT. V lost 8 bases and J lost 1, with 18 bases in between. CDR3 amino acids: CASGSIARGSYEQYF. In DNA, the CDR3 is TGTGCCAGCGGGTCTATAGCTCGGGGGTCCTACGAGCAGTACTTC.